Shown below are 19 T cell receptor beta chains from a single sample sequenced in a study of T-cell reconstitution after alpha-beta-depleted transplantation in children. A library of TCRbeta sequences, prepared with unique molecular identifiers, was generated. TCRdb reprocessed the PCR reads via MiXCR and lists one record per CDR3 protein. The table lists about 610,000 distinct CDR3 sequences, roughly a tenth of them singletons. Sequencing was performed on PBMCs from the stem cell graft donor, taken from the stem cell graft. Receptor source: a human donor who donated a stem cell graft to a child with acute myeloid leukemia.

Worth noting for this clonotype: A much larger clone differs from this one at a single base, so this may be a read error. The chain has TRBV5-1 and TRBJ1-1; no firm D call. Per the germline V gene, CDR1 is SGHRS and CDR2 is YFSETQ. The CDR3 length is 14 residues. The CDR3 DNA is TGCGCCAGCAGCTTGGCCACGGGGAGGTCTGAAGCTTTATTT. It codes for CASSLATGRSEALF. The whole variable domain, remainder taken from reference TRBV5-1 and TRBJ1-1, is KAGVTQTPRYLIKTRGQQVTLSCSPISGHRSVSWYQQTPGQGLQFLFEYFSETQRNKGNFPGRFSGRQFSNSRSEMNVSTLELGDSALYLCASSLATGRSEALFGQGTRLTVV.

This rearrangement joins TRBV12-3 or TRBV12-4 to TRBJ2-6; maybe TRBD2 (7 bases). The V and J ends lost 7 bases and 2 bases respectively, with 12 bases between them. The CDR3 covers 15 residues. The CDR3 nucleotides read TGTGCCAGCACCCTAGGGGGGGCTGGGGCCAACGTCCTGACTTTC. Its translation: CASTLGGAGANVLTF.

Ten or more counts support this clonotype. The chain is built from TRBV20-1 and TRBJ1-1; 8 bases are a match to TRBD1. CDR1 DFQATT and CDR2 SNEGSKA come from the germline V gene (reference sequence). The CDR3 has 16 amino acids. V was pared by 0 bases and J by 0 bases, with 6 bases of the junction left unmatched. Here the CDR3 reads CSARDGAGGLNTEAFF. The DNA of the CDR3 is TGCAGTGCTAGAGATGGGGCAGGGGGCCTGAACACTGAAGCTTTCTTT.

In its sample, this clonotype was seen many times. The J gene is TRBJ2-4, the V gene TRBV29-1; 9 nucleotides align to TRBD1. The CDR3 is made up of 13 amino acids. Looked up from germline, CDR1 is SQVTM and CDR2 is ANQGSEA. V dropped 2 bases and J dropped 10; count of bases not matched to a gene: 6. The CDR3 region is CSVEKDRGVIQYF. For the CDR3, the DNA is TGCAGCGTTGAAAAGGACAGGGGAGTAATTCAGTACTTC. Together with reference TRBV29-1 and TRBJ2-4, the CDR3 gives the full variable domain: SAVISQKPSRDICQRGTSLTIQCQVDSQVTMMFWYRQQPGQSLTLIATANQGSEATYESGFVIDKFPISRPNLTFSTLTVSNMSPEDSSIYLCSVEKDRGVIQYFGAGTRLSVL.

This rearrangement joins TRBV7-2 to TRBJ2-1, with 15 bases matching TRBD2. CDR1 is SGHTA, CDR2 FQGNSA, per germline. The CDR3 is made up of 15 amino acids. Germline trimming cut 8 bases from V and 7 bases from J; bases unmatched to any gene: 6. The CDR3, as DNA: TGTGCCAGCTTCCCCGGGACTAGCGGGAGGAATGAGCAGTTCTTC. Translation gives CASFPGTSGRNEQFF.

This clonotype was observed a few times. The rearrangement uses TRBV7-2 and TRBJ2-3; the D gene could be TRBD1 or TRBD2 (7 bases each). Germline loops: CDR1 SGHTA, CDR2 FQGNSA. The CDR3 sequence is 16 residues long. V was shortened by 4 bases and J by 0 bases, with 14 bases between the two germline ends. The CDR3 DNA reads TGTGCCAGCAGCTCAAGGGGGCGGGAGAGCACAGATACGCAGTATTTT. Amino acid sequence: CASSSRGRESTDTQYF.

This clonotype was seen at least ten times. The rearrangement links TRBV20-1 to TRBJ1-5, with a weak D call TRBD1 (6 bases). Per the germline V gene, CDR1 is DFQATT and CDR2 is SNEGSKA (reference sequence). With 0 bases removed from V and 7 bases from J, the gap between germline ends came to 16 bases. This CDR3 is built from 15 residues. CDR3 protein: CSAREWAQGQQPQHF. Here the CDR3 DNA reads TGCAGTGCTAGAGAATGGGCTCAGGGGCAACAGCCCCAGCATTTT.

This rearrangement joins TRBV7-2 to TRBJ1-2; a possible D gene is TRBD1 (6 bases). Germline CDR1 is SGHTA and CDR2 is FQGNSA. Deletions cut 1 base from V and 6 bases from J, with 15 bases between. The CDR3 extends over 15 amino acids. The CDR3 nucleotides read TGTGCCAGCAGCTTAGTAGTCGGGGGGCGAGATGGCTACACCTTC. It codes for CASSLVVGGRDGYTF.

This clonotype was counted only a few times. The V call is TRBV4-2, the J call TRBJ2-3, with D perhaps assigned TRBD1 or TRBD2 (7 bases each). V gave up 2 bases and J gave up 4 bases, with 16 bases separating them. Per germline, CDR1 LGHNA and CDR2 YNFKEQ. The CDR3 covers 16 residues. The chain's CDR3 is CASSQIRGGGPDTQYF. As DNA, the CDR3 is TGTGCCAGCAGCCAAATACGGGGAGGGGGCCCAGATACGCAGTATTTT.

This clonotype has at least ten counts. J is TRBJ2-5 and V is TRBV5-6, with a tentative D call TRBD2 (6 bases). The CDR3 sequence is 13 residues long. Germline V CDR1 and CDR2: SGHDT, YYEEEE. Trimming cost V 4 bases and J 5 bases, with 12 bases left between them. The DNA of the CDR3 is TGTGCCAGCAGCCGAGACCGGGGGGAGACCCAGTACTTC. Protein sequence: CASSRDRGETQYF.

The chain is built from TRBV27 and TRBJ2-3; D gene uncertain. The V and J ends lost 5 bases and 1 base respectively, with 10 bases between them. The CDR3 has 14 amino acids. The germline V gene encodes CDR1 MNHEY and CDR2 SMNVEV (reference sequence). CDR3 amino acids: CASSRRSRTDTQYF. The CDR3 region has the DNA TGTGCCAGCAGTAGGCGGTCCCGCACAGATACGCAGTATTTT.

This clonotype appeared a few times. The chain carries TRBV5-1 and TRBJ2-7; 10 bases match TRBD2. V was pared by 4 bases and J by 2 bases, with 9 bases of the junction left unmatched. CDR3 size: 16 residues. CDR1 is SGHRS, CDR2 YFSETQ, per germline. Here the CDR3 reads CASSREASGGTYEQYF. The CDR3 coding sequence is TGCGCCAGCAGCCGGGAGGCTAGCGGGGGAACCTACGAGCAGTACTTC.

The chain uses TRBV5-1 and TRBJ1-5; 8 bases map to TRBD1. V dropped 0 bases and J dropped 6; count of bases not matched to a gene: 5. Germline lookup yields CDR1 SGHRS and CDR2 YFSETQ. The length of the CDR3 is 15 residues. DNA for the CDR3: TGCGCCAGCAGCTTGGGAGACAGGGGTGGTCAGCCCCAGCATTTT. It translates to CASSLGDRGGQPQHF.

This clonotype was seen more than once but under ten times. The V and J genes are TRBV12-3 or TRBV12-4 and TRBJ2-7, with D perhaps TRBD1 (6 bases). V was cut by 1 base and J by 5 bases, with 9 bases left in between. The CDR3 runs to 13 residues. The CDR3 protein is CASSLDRVHEQYF. CDR3 in DNA: TGTGCCAGCAGTTTAGACAGGGTCCACGAGCAGTACTTC.

This clonotype has a count of ten or more. The chain couples TRBV20-1 to TRBJ2-5; D gene uncertain. This CDR3 contains 13 residues. Trimming removed 6 bases from V and 2 bases from J, with 13 bases in between. Germline CDR1 and CDR2: DFQATT and SNEGSKA (reference sequence). As DNA, the CDR3 is TGCAGTGCCCCGACCCTAAAACAAGAGACCCAGTACTTC. Its translation: CSAPTLKQETQYF.

This clonotype was counted at least ten times. V usage is TRBV29-1 and J usage is TRBJ2-1, with TRBD1 as a possible D gene (5 bases). The length of the CDR3 is 15 residues. CDR1 and CDR2 (germline): SQVTM, ANQGSEA. V was shortened by 7 bases and J by 1 base, with 17 bases between the two germline ends. This CDR3 is CSAVSRQRSYNEQFF. In nucleotides, the CDR3 is TGCAGCGCCGTCAGCCGACAGAGATCCTACAATGAGCAGTTCTTC.

This clonotype was observed a handful of times. V is TRBV27 and J is TRBJ2-3, with D possibly being TRBD2 (6 bases). Trimming stripped 3 bases from V and 4 bases from J, with 14 bases between. CDR3 length: 15 residues. CDR1 is MNHEY and CDR2 is SMNVEV in the germline V gene (reference sequence). CDR3 sequence (DNA): TGTGCCAGCAGTTTCCGGACCGCGGGGTCAGATACGCAGTATTTT. Amino acids: CASSFRTAGSDTQYF.

The chain is built from TRBV12-3 or TRBV12-4 and TRBJ1-1, with D possibly being TRBD1 (5 bases). Deletions cut 6 bases from V and 3 bases from J, with 11 bases between. This CDR3 spans 13 amino acids. The CDR3 bases are TGTGCCAGCAGGCTACAGGTAGACACTGAAGCTTTCTTT. Protein: CASRLQVDTEAFF.

This clonotype has more than one count but fewer than ten. CDR3 sequence: CASSLKRVEVTEAFF. Written as DNA, the CDR3 is TGTGCCAGCAGCCTAAAAAGGGTCGAGGTCACTGAAGCTTTCTTT. The chain recombines TRBV7-9 with TRBJ1-1; D uncertain. The CDR3 loop spans 15 amino acids. Germline CDR1 and CDR2: SEHNR and FQNEAQ (reference sequence). V lost 5 bases, J lost 4 bases, and 17 bases lay in between.